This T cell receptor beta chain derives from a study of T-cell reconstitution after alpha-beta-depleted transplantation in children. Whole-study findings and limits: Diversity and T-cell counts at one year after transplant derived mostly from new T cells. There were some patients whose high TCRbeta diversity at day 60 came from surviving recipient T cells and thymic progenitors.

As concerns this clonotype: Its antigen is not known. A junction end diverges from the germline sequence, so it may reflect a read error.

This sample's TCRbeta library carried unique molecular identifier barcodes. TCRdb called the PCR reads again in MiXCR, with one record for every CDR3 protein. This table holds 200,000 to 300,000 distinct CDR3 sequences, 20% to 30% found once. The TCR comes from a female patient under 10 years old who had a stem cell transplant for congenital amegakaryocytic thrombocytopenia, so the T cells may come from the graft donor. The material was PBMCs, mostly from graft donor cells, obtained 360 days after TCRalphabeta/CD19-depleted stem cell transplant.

CDR3 amino acids: CASRLFGGIGTEAFF. The CDR3 nucleotides are TGTGCCAGCAGATTATTCGGGGGAATAGGTACTGAAGCTTTCTTT. The chain carries TRBV28 and TRBJ1-1; D might be TRBD1 (5 bases). Germline V CDR1 and CDR2: MDHEN, SYDVKM. CDR3 size: 15 residues.